This T cell receptor beta chain came from a study of response to subunit inactivated influenza vaccine. TCRdb recomputed calls from the RT-PCR reads with MiXCR, one row per CDR3 protein. The table lists 450,000 to 600,000 distinct CDR3 sequences, around 8% of them singletons. This clonotype appeared many times. Its specificity is not known. Regarding the study as a whole: Few additional T cells are recruited per seasonal influenza vaccination, authors suggested.

The sequence came from a man aged 50-75 years who received an inactivated influenza vaccine. This specimen consisted of PBMCs from blood, obtained 23 to 25 months after vaccination.

The CDR3 DNA is TGTGCCAGCAGCCCTGAACTAGGCGAATACAATGAGCAGTTCTTC. It yields the protein CASSPELGEYNEQFF. V and J are TRBV4-2 and TRBJ2-1; D perhaps matches TRBD2 (5 bases). V was trimmed by 4 bases and J by 4 bases, leaving 14 bases between them. The germline V gene has CDR1 LGHNA and CDR2 YNFKEQ. This CDR3 comprises 15 residues.